The T cell receptor (beta chain) under discussion was sequenced for a study of breast tumors, draining lymph nodes, adjacent tissues. Broader study findings: Tumor repertoires ranked between lymph nodes and nontumor tissue in diversity, with V and J gene preferences.

V was clipped by 4 bases and J by 5 bases, with 14 bases between them. CDR3 length: 14 amino acids. The lymph nodes were axillary draining lymph nodes from breast cancer patients. TCRdb independently ran MiXCR on the multiplex PCR reads; one entry per CDR3 protein. There are 85,000 to 130,000 distinct CDR3 sequences in the sample; approximately 22% occur only once, and 1% to 1.5% lies in the top ten. This clonotype was recorded many times. As yet, its antigen is unknown. This chain connects TRBV12-3 or TRBV12-4 to TRBJ2-5; weak D call: TRBD1 (5 bases). The TCR originated in a female donor with breast cancer. Some clones in this sample may be carry-over from other donors' samples. What was sequenced was axillary lymph node tissue. CDR3: CASSSRVGRETQYF. CDR3 in DNA: TGTGCCAGCAGTTCACGTGTGGGGCGGGAGACCCAGTACTTC.